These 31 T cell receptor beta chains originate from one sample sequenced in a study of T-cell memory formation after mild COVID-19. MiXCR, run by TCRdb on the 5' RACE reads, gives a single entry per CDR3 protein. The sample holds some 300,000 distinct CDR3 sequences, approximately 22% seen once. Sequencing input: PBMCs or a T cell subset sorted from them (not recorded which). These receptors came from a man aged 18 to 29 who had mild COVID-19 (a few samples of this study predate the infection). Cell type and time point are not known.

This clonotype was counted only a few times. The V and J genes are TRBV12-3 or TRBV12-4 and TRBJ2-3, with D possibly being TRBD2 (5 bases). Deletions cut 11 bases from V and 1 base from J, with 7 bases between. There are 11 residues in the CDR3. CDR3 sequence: CARGCTDTQYF. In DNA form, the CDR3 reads TGTGCCCGGGGTTGCACAGATACGCAGTATTTT.

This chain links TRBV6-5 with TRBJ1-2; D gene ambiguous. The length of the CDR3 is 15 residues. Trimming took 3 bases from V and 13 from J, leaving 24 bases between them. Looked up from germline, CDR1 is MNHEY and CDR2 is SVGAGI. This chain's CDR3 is CASSYGFGYGYLLTF. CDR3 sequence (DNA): TGTGCCAGCAGTTATGGGTTCGGGTATGGCTATCTCCTCACCTTC.

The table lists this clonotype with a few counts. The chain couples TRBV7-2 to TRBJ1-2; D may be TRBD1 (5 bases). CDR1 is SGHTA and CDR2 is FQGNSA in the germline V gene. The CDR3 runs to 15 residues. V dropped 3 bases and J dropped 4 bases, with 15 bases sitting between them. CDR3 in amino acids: CASSFGRAGFYGYTF. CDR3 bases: TGTGCCAGCAGCTTCGGCAGGGCAGGGTTCTATGGCTACACCTTC.

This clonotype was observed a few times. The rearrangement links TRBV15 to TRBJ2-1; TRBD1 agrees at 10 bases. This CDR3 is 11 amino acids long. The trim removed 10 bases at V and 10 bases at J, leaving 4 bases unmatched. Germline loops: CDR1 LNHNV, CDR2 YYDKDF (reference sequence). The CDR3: CASGQGVEQFF. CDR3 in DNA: TGTGCCAGCGGACAGGGGGTCGAGCAGTTCTTC.

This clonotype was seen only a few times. The CDR3 spells CASSPGLAGIETQYF. The CDR3 nucleotides are TGTGCCAGCAGCCCCGGACTAGCGGGGATCGAGACCCAGTACTTC. The chain recombines TRBV6-5 with TRBJ2-5, with 12 positions matching TRBD2. The CDR3 has 15 residues. Trimming cost V 6 bases and J 5 bases; bases outside gene matches: 7. Per germline, CDR1 MNHEY and CDR2 SVGAGI.

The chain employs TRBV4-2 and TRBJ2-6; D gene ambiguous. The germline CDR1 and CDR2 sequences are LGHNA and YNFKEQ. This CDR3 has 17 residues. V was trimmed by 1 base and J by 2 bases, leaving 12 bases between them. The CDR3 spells CASSQARNNPGANVLTF. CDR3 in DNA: TGTGCCAGCAGCCAAGCTCGAAATAATCCTGGGGCCAACGTCCTGACTTTC.

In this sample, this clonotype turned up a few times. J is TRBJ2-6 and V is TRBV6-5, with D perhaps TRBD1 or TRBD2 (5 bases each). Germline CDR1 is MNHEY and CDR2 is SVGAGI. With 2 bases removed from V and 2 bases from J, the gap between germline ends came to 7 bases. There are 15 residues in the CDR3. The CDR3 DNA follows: TGTGCCAGCAGTTACCGGGGCGCTGGGGCCAACGTCCTGACTTTC. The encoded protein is CASSYRGAGANVLTF.

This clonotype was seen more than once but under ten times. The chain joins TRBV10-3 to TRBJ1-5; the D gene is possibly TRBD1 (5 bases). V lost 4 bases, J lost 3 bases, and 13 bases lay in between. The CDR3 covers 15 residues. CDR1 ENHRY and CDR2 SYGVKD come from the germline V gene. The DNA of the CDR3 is TGTGCCATCAGTGGGGGTTTGGGGGTCAATCAGCCCCAGCATTTT. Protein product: CAISGGLGVNQPQHF.

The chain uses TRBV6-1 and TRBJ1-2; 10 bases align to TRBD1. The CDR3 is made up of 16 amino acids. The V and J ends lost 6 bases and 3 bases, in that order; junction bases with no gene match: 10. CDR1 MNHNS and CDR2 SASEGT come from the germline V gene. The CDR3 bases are TGTGCCAGCAGAGCCCAAGAGGGGACAGGGGACTATGGCTACACCTTC. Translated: CASRAQEGTGDYGYTF.

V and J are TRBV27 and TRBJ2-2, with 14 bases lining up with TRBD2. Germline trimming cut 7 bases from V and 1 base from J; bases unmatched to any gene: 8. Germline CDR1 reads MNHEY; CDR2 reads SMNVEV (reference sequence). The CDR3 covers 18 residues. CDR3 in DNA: TGTGCCAGCACCGGACTAGCGGGGGGCCTACAGAACACCGGGGAGCTGTTTTTT. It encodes CASTGLAGGLQNTGELFF.

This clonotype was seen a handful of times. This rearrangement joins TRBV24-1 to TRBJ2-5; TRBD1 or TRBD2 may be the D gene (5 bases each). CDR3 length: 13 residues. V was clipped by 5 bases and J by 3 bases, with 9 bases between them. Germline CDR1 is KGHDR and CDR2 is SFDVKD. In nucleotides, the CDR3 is TGTGCCACCAGTGCCCGGGACGAAGAGACCCAGTACTTC. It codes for CATSARDEETQYF.

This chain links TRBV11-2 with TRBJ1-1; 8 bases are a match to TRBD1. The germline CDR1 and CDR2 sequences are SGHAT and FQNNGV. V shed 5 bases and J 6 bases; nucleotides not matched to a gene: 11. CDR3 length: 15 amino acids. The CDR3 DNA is TGTGCCAGCAGCCCACTGCAGGGGGCTTTGGCTGAAGCTTTCTTT. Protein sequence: CASSPLQGALAEAFF.

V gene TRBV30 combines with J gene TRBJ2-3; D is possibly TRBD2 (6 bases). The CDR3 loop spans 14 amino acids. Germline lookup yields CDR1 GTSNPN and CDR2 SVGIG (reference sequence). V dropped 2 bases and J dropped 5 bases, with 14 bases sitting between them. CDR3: CAWSTVPGGDTQYF. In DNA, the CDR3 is TGTGCCTGGAGTACAGTACCCGGGGGAGATACGCAGTATTTT.

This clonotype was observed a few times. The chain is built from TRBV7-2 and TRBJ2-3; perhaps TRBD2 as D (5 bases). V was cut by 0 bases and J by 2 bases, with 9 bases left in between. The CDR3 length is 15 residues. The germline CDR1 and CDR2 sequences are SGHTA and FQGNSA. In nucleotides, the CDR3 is TGTGCCAGCAGCTTAGCGCTCGGGGACACAGATACGCAGTATTTT. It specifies CASSLALGDTDTQYF.

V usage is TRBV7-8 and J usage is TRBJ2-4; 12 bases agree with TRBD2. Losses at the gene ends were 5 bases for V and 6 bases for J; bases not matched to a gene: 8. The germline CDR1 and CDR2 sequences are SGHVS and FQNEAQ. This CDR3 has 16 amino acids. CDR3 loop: CASSPSGGAIRNIQYF. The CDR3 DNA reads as TGTGCCAGCAGCCCTAGCGGGGGGGCCATTCGAAACATTCAGTACTTC. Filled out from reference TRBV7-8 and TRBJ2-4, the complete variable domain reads GAGVSQSPRYKVAKRGQDVALRCDPISGHVSLFWYQQALGQGPEFLTYFQNEAQLDKSGLPSDRFFAERPEGSVSTLKIQRTQQEDSAVYLCASSPSGGAIRNIQYFGAGTRLSVL.

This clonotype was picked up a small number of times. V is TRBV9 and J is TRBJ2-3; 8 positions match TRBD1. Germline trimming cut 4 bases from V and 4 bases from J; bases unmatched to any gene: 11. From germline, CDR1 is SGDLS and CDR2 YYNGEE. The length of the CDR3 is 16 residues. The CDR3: CASSPSGGRFSDTQYF. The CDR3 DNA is TGTGCCAGCAGCCCCTCAGGGGGCAGATTTTCAGATACGCAGTATTTT.

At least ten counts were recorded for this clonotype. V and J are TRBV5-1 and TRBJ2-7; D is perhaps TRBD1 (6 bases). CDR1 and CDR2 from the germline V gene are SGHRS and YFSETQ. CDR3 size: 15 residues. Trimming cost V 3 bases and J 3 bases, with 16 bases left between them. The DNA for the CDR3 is TGCGCCAGCAGCTCCACCGGGACACACTACTACGAGCAGTACTTC. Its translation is CASSSTGTHYYEQYF. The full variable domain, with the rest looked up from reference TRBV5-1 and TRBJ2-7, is KAGVTQTPRYLIKTRGQQVTLSCSPISGHRSVSWYQQTPGQGLQFLFEYFSETQRNKGNFPGRFSGRQFSNSRSEMNVSTLELGDSALYLCASSSTGTHYYEQYFGPGTRLTVT.

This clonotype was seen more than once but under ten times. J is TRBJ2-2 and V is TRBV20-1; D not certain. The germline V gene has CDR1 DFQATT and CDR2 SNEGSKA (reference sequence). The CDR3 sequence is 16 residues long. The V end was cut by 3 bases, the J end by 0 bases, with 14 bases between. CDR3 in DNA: TGCAGTGCTAGGTCCGGGCCGACCTCGAACACCGGGGAGCTGTTTTTT. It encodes CSARSGPTSNTGELFF.

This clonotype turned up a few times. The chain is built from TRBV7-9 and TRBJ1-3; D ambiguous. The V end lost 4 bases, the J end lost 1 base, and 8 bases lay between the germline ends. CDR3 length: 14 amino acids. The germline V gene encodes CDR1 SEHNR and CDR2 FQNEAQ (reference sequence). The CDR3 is CASSSGISGNTIYF. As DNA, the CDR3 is TGTGCCAGCAGCTCGGGCATTTCTGGAAACACCATATATTTT.

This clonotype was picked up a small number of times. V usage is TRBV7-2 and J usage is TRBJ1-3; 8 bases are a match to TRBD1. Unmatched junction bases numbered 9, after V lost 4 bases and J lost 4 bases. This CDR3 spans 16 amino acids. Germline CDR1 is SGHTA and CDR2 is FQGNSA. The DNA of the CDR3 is TGTGCCAGCAGCTCCCGACAGGGGAATTCAGGAAACACCATATATTTT. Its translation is CASSSRQGNSGNTIYF.

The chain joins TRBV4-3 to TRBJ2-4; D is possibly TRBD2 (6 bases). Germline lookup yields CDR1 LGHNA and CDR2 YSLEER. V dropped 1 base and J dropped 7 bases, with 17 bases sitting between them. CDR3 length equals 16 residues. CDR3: CASSQGPVGTWNIQYF. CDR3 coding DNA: TGCGCCAGCAGCCAAGGGCCCGTTGGGACTTGGAACATTCAGTACTTC.

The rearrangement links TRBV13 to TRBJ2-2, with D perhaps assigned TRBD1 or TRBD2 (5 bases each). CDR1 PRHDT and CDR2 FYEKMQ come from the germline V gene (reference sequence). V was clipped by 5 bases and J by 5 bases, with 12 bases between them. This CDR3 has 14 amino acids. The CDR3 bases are TGTGCCAGCAGCCGGGGACGTCCGACCGGGGAGCTGTTTTTT. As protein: CASSRGRPTGELFF.

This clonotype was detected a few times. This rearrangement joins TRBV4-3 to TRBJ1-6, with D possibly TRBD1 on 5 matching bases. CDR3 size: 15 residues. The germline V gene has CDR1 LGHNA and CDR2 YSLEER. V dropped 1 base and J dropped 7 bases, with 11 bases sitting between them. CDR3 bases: TGCGCCAGCAGCCAAGCTGCGAAGGGGAATTCACCCCTCCACTTT. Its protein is CASSQAAKGNSPLHF.

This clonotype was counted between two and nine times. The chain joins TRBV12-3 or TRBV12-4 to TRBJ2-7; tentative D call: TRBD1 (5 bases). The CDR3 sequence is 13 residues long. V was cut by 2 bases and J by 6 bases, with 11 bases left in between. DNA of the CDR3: TGTGCCAGCAGTTTATCAGGGATAGCCGAGCAGTACTTC. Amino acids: CASSLSGIAEQYF.

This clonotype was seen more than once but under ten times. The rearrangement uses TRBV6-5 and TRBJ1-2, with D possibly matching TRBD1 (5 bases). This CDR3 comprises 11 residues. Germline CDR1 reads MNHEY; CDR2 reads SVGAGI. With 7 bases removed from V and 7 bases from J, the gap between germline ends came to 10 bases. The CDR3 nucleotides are TGTGCCAGCAACGGGGGGGGTGGCTACACCTTC. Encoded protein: CASNGGGGYTF.

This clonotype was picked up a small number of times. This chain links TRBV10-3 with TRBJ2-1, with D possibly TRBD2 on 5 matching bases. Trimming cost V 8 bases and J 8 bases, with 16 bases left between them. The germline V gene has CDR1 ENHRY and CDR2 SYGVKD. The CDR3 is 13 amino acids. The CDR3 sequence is CAILASGSDEQFF. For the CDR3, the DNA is TGTGCCATCTTAGCGTCGGGTTCGGATGAGCAGTTCTTC.

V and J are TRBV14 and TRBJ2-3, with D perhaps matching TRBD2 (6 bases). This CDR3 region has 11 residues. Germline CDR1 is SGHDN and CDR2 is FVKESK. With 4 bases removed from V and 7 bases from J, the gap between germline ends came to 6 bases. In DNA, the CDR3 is TGTGCCAGCAGCCGGGACTATACGCAGTATTTT. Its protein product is CASSRDYTQYF.

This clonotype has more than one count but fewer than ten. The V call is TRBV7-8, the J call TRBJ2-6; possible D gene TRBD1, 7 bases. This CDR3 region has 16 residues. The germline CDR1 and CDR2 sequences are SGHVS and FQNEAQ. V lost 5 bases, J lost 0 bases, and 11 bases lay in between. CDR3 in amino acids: CASSAGQYSGANVLTF. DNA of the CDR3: TGTGCCAGCAGCGCGGGACAGTACTCTGGGGCCAACGTCCTGACTTTC.

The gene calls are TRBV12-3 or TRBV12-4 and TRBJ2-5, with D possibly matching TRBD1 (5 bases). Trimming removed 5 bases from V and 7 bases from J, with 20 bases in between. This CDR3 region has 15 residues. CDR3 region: CASSPPEDTPGTQYF. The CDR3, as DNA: TGTGCCAGCAGTCCCCCCGAGGACACCCCAGGGACCCAGTACTTC.

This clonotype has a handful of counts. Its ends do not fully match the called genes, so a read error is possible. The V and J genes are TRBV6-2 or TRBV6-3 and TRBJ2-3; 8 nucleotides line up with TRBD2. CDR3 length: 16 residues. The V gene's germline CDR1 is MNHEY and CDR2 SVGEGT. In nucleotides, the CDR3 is TGTGCCAGCAGTTACACTAGCGGCTCTAGCACGGATACGCAGTATTTT. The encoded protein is CASSYTSGSSTDTQYF.

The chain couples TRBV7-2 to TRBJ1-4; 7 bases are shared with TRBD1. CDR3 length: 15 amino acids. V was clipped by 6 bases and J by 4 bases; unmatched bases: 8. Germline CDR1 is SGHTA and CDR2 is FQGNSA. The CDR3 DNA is TGTGCCAGCAGATCTATTCAGGGGGGTAATGAAAAACTGTTTTTT. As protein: CASRSIQGGNEKLFF.